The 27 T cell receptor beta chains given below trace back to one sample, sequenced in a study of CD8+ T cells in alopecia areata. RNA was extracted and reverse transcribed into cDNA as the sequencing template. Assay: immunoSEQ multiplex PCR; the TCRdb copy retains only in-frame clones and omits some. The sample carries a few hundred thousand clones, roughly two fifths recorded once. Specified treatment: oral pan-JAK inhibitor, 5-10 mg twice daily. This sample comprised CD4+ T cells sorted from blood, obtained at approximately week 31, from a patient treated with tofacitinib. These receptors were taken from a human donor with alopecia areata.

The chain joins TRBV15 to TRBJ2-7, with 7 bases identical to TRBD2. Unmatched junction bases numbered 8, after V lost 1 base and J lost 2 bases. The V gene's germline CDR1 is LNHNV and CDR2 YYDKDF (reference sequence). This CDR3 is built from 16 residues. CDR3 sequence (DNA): TGTGCCACCAGCAGAGCCGCCGGGGGGATCCCCTACGAGCAGTACTTC. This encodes CATSRAAGGIPYEQYF. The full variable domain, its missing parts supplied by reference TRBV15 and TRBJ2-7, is DAMVIQNPRYQVTQFGKPVTLSCSQTLNHNVMYWYQQKSSQAPKLLFHYYDKDFNNEADTPDNFQSRRPNTSFCFLDIRSPGLGDTAMYLCATSRAAGGIPYEQYFGPGTRLTVT.

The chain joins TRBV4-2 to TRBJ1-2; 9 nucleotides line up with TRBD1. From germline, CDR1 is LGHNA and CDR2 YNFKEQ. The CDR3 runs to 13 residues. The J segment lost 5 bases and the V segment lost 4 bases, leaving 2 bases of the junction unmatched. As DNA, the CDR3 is TGTGCCAGCAGCCGGGACAGGGAGTATGGCTACACCTTC. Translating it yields CASSRDREYGYTF.

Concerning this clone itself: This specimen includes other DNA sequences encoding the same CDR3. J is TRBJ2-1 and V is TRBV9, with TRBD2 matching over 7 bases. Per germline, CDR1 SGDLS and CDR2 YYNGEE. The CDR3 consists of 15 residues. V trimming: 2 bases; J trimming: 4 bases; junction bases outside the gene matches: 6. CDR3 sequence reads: CASSVDSGPYNEQFF. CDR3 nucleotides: TGTGCCAGCAGCGTGGATAGCGGGCCGTACAATGAGCAGTTCTTC.

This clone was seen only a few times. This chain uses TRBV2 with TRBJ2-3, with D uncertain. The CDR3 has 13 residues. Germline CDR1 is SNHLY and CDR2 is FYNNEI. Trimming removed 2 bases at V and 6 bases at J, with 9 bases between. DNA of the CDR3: TGTGCCAGCAGTGAACTCAAGCACGATACGCAGTATTTT. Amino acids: CASSELKHDTQYF.

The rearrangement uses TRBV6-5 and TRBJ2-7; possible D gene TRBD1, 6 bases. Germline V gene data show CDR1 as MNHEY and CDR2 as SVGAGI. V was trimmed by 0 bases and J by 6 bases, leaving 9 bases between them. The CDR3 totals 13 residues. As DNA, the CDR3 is TGTGCCAGCAGTTACTCGGGCAGGGGCGAGCAGTACTTC. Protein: CASSYSGRGEQYF.

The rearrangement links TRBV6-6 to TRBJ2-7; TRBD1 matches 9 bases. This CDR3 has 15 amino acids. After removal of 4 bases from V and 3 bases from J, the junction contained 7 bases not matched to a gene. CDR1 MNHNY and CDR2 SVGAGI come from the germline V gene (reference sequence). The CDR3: CASSWAGQGNYEQYF. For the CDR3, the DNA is TGTGCCAGCAGTTGGGCCGGACAGGGGAACTACGAGCAGTACTTC.

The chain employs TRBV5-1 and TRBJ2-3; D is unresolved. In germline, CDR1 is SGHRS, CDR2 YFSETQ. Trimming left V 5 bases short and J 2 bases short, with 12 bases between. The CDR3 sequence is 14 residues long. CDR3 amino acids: CASRSQPNTDTQYF. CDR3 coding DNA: TGCGCCAGCAGGAGCCAACCAAACACAGATACGCAGTATTTT.

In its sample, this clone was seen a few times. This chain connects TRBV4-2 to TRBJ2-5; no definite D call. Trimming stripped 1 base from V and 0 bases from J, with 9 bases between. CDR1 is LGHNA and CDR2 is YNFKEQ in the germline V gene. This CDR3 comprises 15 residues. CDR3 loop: CASSQGHRDQETQYF. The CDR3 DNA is TGTGCCAGCAGCCAAGGACATCGGGACCAAGAGACCCAGTACTTC.

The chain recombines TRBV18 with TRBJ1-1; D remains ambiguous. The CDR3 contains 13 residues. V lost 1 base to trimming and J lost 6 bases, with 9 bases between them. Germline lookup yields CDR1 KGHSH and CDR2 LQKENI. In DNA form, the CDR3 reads TGTGCCAGCTCACCACGGGTTGAGGCTGAAGCTTTCTTT. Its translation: CASSPRVEAEAFF.

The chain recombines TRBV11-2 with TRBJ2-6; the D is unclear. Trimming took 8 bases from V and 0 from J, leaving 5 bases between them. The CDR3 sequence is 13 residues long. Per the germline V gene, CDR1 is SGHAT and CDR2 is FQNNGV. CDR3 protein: CASGISGANVLTF. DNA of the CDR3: TGTGCCAGCGGTATCTCTGGGGCCAACGTCCTGACTTTC.

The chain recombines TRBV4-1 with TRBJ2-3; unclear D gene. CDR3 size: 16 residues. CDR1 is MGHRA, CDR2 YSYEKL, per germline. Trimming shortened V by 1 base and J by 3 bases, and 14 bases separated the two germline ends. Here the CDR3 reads CASSQGSARSTDTQYF. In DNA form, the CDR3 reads TGCGCCAGCAGCCAAGGTTCGGCCAGGTCGACAGATACGCAGTATTTT.

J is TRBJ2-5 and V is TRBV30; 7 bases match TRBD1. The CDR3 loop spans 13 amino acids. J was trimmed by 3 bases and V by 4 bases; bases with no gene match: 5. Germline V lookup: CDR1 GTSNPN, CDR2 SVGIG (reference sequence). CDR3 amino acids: CAWTHRGEETQYF. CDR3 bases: TGTGCCTGGACCCACAGGGGTGAAGAGACCCAGTACTTC. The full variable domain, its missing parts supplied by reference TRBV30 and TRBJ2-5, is SQTIHQWPATLVQPVGSPLSLECTVEGTSNPNLYWYRQAAGRGLQLLFYSVGIGQISSEVPQNLSASRPQDRQFILSSKKLLLSDSGFYLCAWTHRGEETQYFGPGTRLLVL.

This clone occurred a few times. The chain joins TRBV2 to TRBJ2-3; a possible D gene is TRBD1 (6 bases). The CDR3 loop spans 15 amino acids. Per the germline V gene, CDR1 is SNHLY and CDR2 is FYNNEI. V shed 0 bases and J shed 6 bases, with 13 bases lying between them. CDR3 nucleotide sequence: TGTGCCAGCAGTGAAGCACCAGGGGCGGTGGATACGCAGTATTTT. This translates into CASSEAPGAVDTQYF.

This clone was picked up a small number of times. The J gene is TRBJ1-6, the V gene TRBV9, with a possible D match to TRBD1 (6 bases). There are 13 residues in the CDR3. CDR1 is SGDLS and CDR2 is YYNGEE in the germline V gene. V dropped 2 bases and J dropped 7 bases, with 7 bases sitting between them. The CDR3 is CASSVQGNSPLHF. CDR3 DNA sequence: TGTGCCAGCAGCGTCCAGGGGAATTCACCCCTCCACTTT.

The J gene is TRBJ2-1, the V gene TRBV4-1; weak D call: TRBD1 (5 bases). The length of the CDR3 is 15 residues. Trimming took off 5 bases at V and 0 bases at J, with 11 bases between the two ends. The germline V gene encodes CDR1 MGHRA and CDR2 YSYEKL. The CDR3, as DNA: TGCGCCAGCAGCGGCCGACAGAGCTCCTACAATGAGCAGTTCTTC. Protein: CASSGRQSSYNEQFF.

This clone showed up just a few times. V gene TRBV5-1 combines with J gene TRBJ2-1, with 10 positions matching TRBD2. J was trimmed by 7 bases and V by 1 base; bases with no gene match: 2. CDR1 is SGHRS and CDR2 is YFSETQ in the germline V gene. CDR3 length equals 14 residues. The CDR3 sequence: CASSLSSGGNEQFF. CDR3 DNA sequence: TGCGCCAGCAGCTTGAGTAGCGGGGGGAATGAGCAGTTCTTC.

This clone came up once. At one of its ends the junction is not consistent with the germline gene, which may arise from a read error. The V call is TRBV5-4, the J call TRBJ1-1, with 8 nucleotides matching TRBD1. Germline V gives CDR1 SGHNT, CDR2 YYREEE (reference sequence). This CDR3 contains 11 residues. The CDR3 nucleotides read TGTGCCAGCAGCGCGGGGACAGGTCCCAATTTT. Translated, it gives CASSAGTGPNF.

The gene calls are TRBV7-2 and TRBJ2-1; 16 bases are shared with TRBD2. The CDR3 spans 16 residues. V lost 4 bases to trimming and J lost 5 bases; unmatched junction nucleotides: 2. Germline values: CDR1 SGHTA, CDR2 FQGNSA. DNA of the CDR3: TGTGCCAGCAGCTGGGGACTAGCGGGAGGGGACAATGAGCAGTTCTTC. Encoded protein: CASSWGLAGGDNEQFF.

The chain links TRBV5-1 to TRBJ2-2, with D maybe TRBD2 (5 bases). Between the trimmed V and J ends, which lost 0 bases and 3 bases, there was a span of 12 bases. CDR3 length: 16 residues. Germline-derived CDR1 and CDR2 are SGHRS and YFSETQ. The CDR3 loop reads CASSLALDGDTGELFF. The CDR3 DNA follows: TGCGCCAGCAGCTTGGCCTTGGACGGGGACACCGGGGAGCTGTTTTTT.

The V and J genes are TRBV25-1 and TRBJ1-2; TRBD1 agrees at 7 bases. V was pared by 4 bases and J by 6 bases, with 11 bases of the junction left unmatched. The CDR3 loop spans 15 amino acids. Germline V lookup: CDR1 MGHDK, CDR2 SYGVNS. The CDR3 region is CASSALSTGVNGYTF. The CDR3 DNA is TGTGCCAGCAGTGCCCTGTCCACAGGGGTTAATGGCTACACCTTC.

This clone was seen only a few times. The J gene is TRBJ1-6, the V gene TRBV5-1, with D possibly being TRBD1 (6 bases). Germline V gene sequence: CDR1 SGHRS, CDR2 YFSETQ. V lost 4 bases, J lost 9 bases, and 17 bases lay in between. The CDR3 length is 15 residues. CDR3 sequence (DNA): TGCGCCAGCAGCCCAACGGCGGGGGCGAGTTCACCCCTCCACTTT. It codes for CASSPTAGASSPLHF. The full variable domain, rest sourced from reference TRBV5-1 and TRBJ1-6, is KAGVTQTPRYLIKTRGQQVTLSCSPISGHRSVSWYQQTPGQGLQFLFEYFSETQRNKGNFPGRFSGRQFSNSRSEMNVSTLELGDSALYLCASSPTAGASSPLHFGNGTRLTVT.

CDR3 in amino acids: CASRGEGRGYTF. CDR3 nucleotides: TGCGCCAGCAGGGGAGAGGGTAGAGGCTACACCTTC. This rearrangement joins TRBV4-1 to TRBJ1-2, with D uncertain. Trimming took 6 bases from V and 8 from J, leaving 13 bases between them. The germline V gene encodes CDR1 MGHRA and CDR2 YSYEKL. The CDR3 has 12 residues.

CDR3 nucleotide sequence: TGTGCCAGCAGCCCCACCGGGACACACACTGAAGCTTTCTTT. Residues: CASSPTGTHTEAFF. The V gene is TRBV9, the J gene TRBJ1-1; possibly TRBD1 for D (6 bases). V was shortened by 4 bases and J by 3 bases, with 13 bases between the two germline ends. Germline-derived CDR1 and CDR2 are SGDLS and YYNGEE. The CDR3 sequence is 14 residues long.

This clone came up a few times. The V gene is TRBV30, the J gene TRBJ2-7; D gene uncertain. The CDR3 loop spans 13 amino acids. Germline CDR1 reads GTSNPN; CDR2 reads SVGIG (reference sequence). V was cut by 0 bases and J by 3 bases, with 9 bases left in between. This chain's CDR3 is CAWSVASGYEQYF. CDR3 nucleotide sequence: TGTGCCTGGAGTGTGGCTAGTGGCTACGAGCAGTACTTC.

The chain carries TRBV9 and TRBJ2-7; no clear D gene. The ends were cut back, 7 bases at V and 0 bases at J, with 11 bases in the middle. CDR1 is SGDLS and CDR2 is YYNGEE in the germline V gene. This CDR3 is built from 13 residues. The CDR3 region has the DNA TGTGCCAGCGGTACTGGGAACTCCTACGAGCAGTACTTC. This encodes CASGTGNSYEQYF.

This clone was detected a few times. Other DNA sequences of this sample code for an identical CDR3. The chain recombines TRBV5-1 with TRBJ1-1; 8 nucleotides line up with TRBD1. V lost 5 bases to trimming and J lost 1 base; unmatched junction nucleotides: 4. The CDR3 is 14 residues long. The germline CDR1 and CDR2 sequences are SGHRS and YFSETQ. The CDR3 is CASSRTGTNTEAFF. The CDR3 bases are TGCGCCAGCAGTCGGACAGGGACGAACACTGAAGCTTTCTTT.

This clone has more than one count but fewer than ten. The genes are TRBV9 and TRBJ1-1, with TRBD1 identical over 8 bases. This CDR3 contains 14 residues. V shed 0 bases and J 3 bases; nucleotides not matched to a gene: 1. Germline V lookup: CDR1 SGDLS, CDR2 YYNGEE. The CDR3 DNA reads TGTGCCAGCAGCGTAGCACAGGGGGACACTGAAGCTTTCTTT. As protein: CASSVAQGDTEAFF.